This TCR beta chain appears in the sequencing data of a study of glioma-infiltrating T cells after dendritic cell vaccination. Noted time point: after dendritic cell vaccination, including at tumor progression/relapse. Per the germline V gene, CDR1 is KGHSH and CDR2 is LQKENI. J gave up 2 bases and V 3 bases, and 12 bases lay outside the gene matches. The CDR3 has 19 amino acids. Repertoires were generated with immunoSEQ multiplex PCR, while TCRdb's copy carries only in-frame clones and drops some. The table shows 85,000 to 100,000 clones, with about 81% occurring only once. The genes are TRBV18 and TRBJ2-6; 8 nucleotides match TRBD1. This clonotype was sampled from a human donor with glioblastoma. The sample in question was blood, obtained after dendritic cell vaccination. The CDR3 is CASSPIQLTGAPGANVLTF. The CDR3 DNA follows: TGTGCCAGCTCACCGATCCAATTGACAGGGGCTCCTGGGGCCAACGTCCTGACTTTC.